The 19 T cell receptor beta chains below were found in one sample sequenced in a study of blood T cells in healthy people across ages. Primers used in a second PCR of about 7 to 11 cycles were a sample-barcoded 5' primer and a J-beta primer mix. TCRdb itself ran the 5' RACE reads through MiXCR, one entry per CDR3 protein. Of over a million distinct CDR3 sequences in the sample, roughly 24% are singletons; the top ten hold approximately 0.75%. These data were also reused for a study on T cells of mothers and their children.

The sample taken for sequencing was blood. These receptors were collected from a girl under 10 years old in good health.

There are a few counts of this clonotype. V and J are TRBV28 and TRBJ1-5; no clear D. CDR3 length: 16 residues. The germline V gene has CDR1 MDHEN and CDR2 SYDVKM. The V and J ends lost 5 bases and 7 bases respectively, with 21 bases between them. CDR3 in DNA: TGTGCCAGCAGTCCACCAAACTCCGAGGGATGGCAGCCCCAGCATTTT. Encoded protein: CASSPPNSEGWQPQHF.

The table lists this clonotype with a few counts. V usage is TRBV7-9 and J usage is TRBJ2-5; perhaps TRBD2 as D (6 bases). Germline CDR1 SEHNR, CDR2 FQNEAQ (reference sequence). The CDR3 length is 15 residues. V shed 1 base and J shed 4 bases, with 13 bases lying between them. The chain's CDR3 is CASSLVEGGGETQYF. In DNA, the CDR3 is TGTGCCAGCAGCTTAGTTGAGGGAGGAGGAGAGACCCAGTACTTC.

The CDR3 region has the DNA TGTGCCAGCAGCAGGAAGGATACGCAGTATTTT. Translation: CASSRKDTQYF. The chain combines TRBV11-2 with TRBJ2-3; no clear D. The CDR3 contains 11 residues. V was clipped by 5 bases and J by 6 bases, with 6 bases between them. The germline V gene encodes CDR1 SGHAT and CDR2 FQNNGV.

The chain links TRBV10-3 to TRBJ2-1, with 10 bases matching TRBD2. Germline-derived CDR1 and CDR2 are ENHRY and SYGVKD. V lost 2 bases, J lost 7 bases, and 17 bases stayed unmatched. The CDR3 is 19 residues long. The CDR3 nucleotides read TGTGCCATCAGTGAGCCCCCAGGACACCCTAGCGGGAGTACTAATGAGCAGTTCTTC. Translated, it gives CAISEPPGHPSGSTNEQFF.

Many counts were recorded for this clonotype. V usage is TRBV9 and J usage is TRBJ2-5; the D is unclear. There are 16 residues in the CDR3. Germline V gene sequence: CDR1 SGDLS, CDR2 YYNGEE. Trimming shortened V by 0 bases and J by 5 bases, and 17 bases separated the two germline ends. The CDR3 loop reads CASSVDGGASGETQYF. The CDR3 bases are TGTGCCAGCAGCGTAGATGGCGGTGCCTCAGGCGAGACCCAGTACTTC. The full variable domain, its missing parts supplied by reference TRBV9 and TRBJ2-5, is DSGVTQTPKHLITATGQRVTLRCSPRSGDLSVYWYQQSLDQGLQFLIQYYNGEERAKGNILERFSAQQFPDLHSELNLSSLELGDSALYFCASSVDGGASGETQYFGPGTRLLVL.

The gene calls are TRBV20-1 and TRBJ2-7; perhaps TRBD2 as D (7 bases). Trimming cost V 4 bases and J 2 bases, with 18 bases left between them. The germline gives CDR1 DFQATT, CDR2 SNEGSKA (reference sequence). This CDR3 contains 15 residues. CDR3 sequence reads: CSAITGGTLPYEQYF. The CDR3 coding sequence is TGCAGTGCTATCACGGGGGGCACCCTCCCCTACGAGCAGTACTTC.

This clonotype was observed a handful of times. The CDR3 loop reads CASSVWVAGANTGELFF. CDR3 DNA: TGTGCCAGCAGTGTATGGGTAGCGGGAGCGAACACCGGGGAGCTGTTTTTT. The rearrangement links TRBV6-1 to TRBJ2-2; 9 bases are shared with TRBD2. The length of the CDR3 is 17 residues. Germline V CDR1 and CDR2: MNHNS, SASEGT. Trimming at V came to 4 bases and at J to 0 bases, leaving 6 bases not matched to a gene.

This clonotype occurred many times. This chain joins TRBV5-6 and TRBJ2-5, with a tentative D call TRBD2 (5 bases). With 3 bases removed from V and 5 bases from J, the gap between germline ends came to 11 bases. Germline CDR1 and CDR2: SGHDT and YYEEEE. The length of the CDR3 is 13 residues. The CDR3 loop reads CASSSRGRETQYF. DNA for the CDR3: TGTGCCAGCAGCTCCCGGGGAAGGGAGACCCAGTACTTC.

The J gene is TRBJ1-1, the V gene TRBV6-1; D uncertain. The CDR3 is 17 amino acids. Germline V gives CDR1 MNHNS, CDR2 SASEGT. Trimming left V 2 bases short and J 3 bases short, with 19 bases between. CDR3 nucleotides: TGTGCCAGCAGTGAATGGAGACGGAGGGTTGAGGACACTGAAGCTTTCTTT. Its protein product is CASSEWRRRVEDTEAFF.

The rearrangement uses TRBV19 and TRBJ1-1; D is uncertain. This CDR3 contains 12 residues. The germline V gene encodes CDR1 LNHDA and CDR2 SQIVND (reference sequence). Trimming pared 7 bases from V and 5 bases from J, leaving 11 bases between. This CDR3 is CASITDRTEAFF. CDR3 sequence (DNA): TGTGCCAGTATCACAGACCGGACTGAAGCTTTCTTT.

This clonotype has only a few counts. The germline gene is not matched at one end of the junction; a read error may be the cause. The chain has TRBV24-1 and TRBJ2-3; a possible D gene is TRBD2 (7 bases). CDR1 KGHDR and CDR2 SFDVKD come from the germline V gene. CDR3 length: 13 residues. In DNA form, the CDR3 reads TGTGCCACCAGTGATTTGGAGGGCCGGGGGGCTACGTTT. Its protein product is CATSDLEGRGATF.

This chain connects TRBV11-2 to TRBJ2-1; the D gene is possibly TRBD1 (5 bases). The DNA matches TRBJ2-7 better at its end, which makes the J call doubtful. This CDR3 is 14 amino acids long. Germline CDR1 reads SGHAT; CDR2 reads FQNNGV. The CDR3 DNA sequence: TGTGCCAGCGGCATGACAGATTTTACCTACGAGCAGTACTTC. Protein: CASGMTDFTYEQYF.

The sample holds a few counts of this clonotype. This chain links TRBV11-3 with TRBJ2-5; D unresolved. V was clipped by 4 bases and J by 3 bases, with 12 bases between them. Germline lookup yields CDR1 SGHNT and CDR2 YENEEA. The CDR3 is made up of 14 amino acids. The CDR3 sequence: CASSSLGRKETQYF. The CDR3 nucleotides read TGTGCCAGCAGCTCCCTGGGCCGGAAAGAGACCCAGTACTTC.

This clonotype has a handful of counts. This sequence joins TRBV10-3 and TRBJ1-1; D perhaps matches TRBD1 (5 bases). The V and J ends lost 0 bases and 3 bases respectively, with 8 bases between them. Looked up from germline, CDR1 is ENHRY and CDR2 is SYGVKD. The CDR3 contains 14 residues. The CDR3 sequence is CAISESKGDTEAFF. In DNA, the CDR3 is TGTGCCATCAGTGAGTCGAAAGGGGACACTGAAGCTTTCTTT.

This chain joins TRBV4-3 and TRBJ2-3, with D unresolved. The germline V and J ends were trimmed by 1 base and 5 bases, with 16 bases remaining between them. Germline lookup yields CDR1 LGHNA and CDR2 YSLEER. The CDR3 has 16 residues. For the CDR3, the DNA is TGCGCCAGCAGCCAAGGAAGGTTGTCGTTAGGAGATACGCAGTATTTT. It specifies CASSQGRLSLGDTQYF.

This clonotype was seen only once. The chain employs TRBV29-1 and TRBJ1-2, with a possible D match to TRBD1 (6 bases). V was clipped by 7 bases and J by 4 bases, with 22 bases between them. The germline CDR1 and CDR2 sequences are SQVTM and ANQGSEA. The CDR3 has 15 residues. The chain's CDR3 is CSGGDGGQNRYGYTF. The CDR3 DNA follows: TGCAGCGGAGGGGACGGGGGGCAAAACCGCTATGGCTACACCTTC. The entire variable domain, with the rest obtained from reference TRBV29-1 and TRBJ1-2, is as follows: SAVISQKPSRDICQRGTSLTIQCQVDSQVTMMFWYRQQPGQSLTLIATANQGSEATYESGFVIDKFPISRPNLTFSTLTVSNMSPEDSSIYLCSGGDGGQNRYGYTFGSGTRLTVV.

The genes are TRBV9 and TRBJ2-5; TRBD2 aligns across 10 bases. Judging by the DNA end, TRBJ2-1 fits better; the J call may be wrong. Germline lookup yields CDR1 SGDLS and CDR2 YYNGEE. CDR3 length: 16 residues. This CDR3 is CASSADLAGDSDEQFF. CDR3 coding DNA: TGTGCCAGCAGCGCCGATCTAGCGGGAGATAGCGATGAGCAGTTCTTC.

V and J are TRBV18 and TRBJ2-3, with a weak D call TRBD2 (7 bases). With 4 bases removed from V and 7 bases from J, the gap between germline ends came to 27 bases. The CDR3 length is 18 residues. Germline CDR1 is KGHSH and CDR2 is LQKENI. The CDR3 region has the DNA TGTGCCAGCTCACTCAAAGACCCGGGACAACAGCGGGAATATACGCAGTATTTT. Its translation: CASSLKDPGQQREYTQYF.

The J gene is TRBJ1-2, the V gene TRBV19; tentative D call: TRBD1 (5 bases). The V end was cut by 6 bases, the J end by 8 bases, with 19 bases between. Germline V gene lookup returns CDR1 LNHDA and CDR2 SQIVND (reference sequence). The CDR3 has 14 amino acids. The CDR3 is CASRGPGRDGGYTF. The CDR3 DNA reads TGTGCCAGTAGGGGGCCAGGGAGAGACGGCGGCTACACCTTC.